Each of the 30 T cell receptor beta chains below was sequenced from the same sample in a study of OX40 agonist ivuxolimab in advanced cancers. The data were produced by immunoSEQ multiplex PCR, yet TCRdb's version contains in-frame clones alone and is incomplete. The sample shows tens of thousands of clones, about four fifths of them seen only once. The sequencing here drew on CD4+ or CD8+ T cells sorted from blood, taken in a trial of the OX40 agonist ivuxolimab. These receptors all come from an adult with an advanced solid tumor such as melanoma, head and neck, liver or kidney cancer.

This rearrangement joins TRBV7-8 to TRBJ1-5, with D uncertain. Trimming removed 5 bases from V and 8 bases from J, with 13 bases in between. The CDR3 covers 13 residues. Germline CDR1 and CDR2: SGHVS and FQNEAQ. Here the CDR3 reads CASSRTGKEPQHF. The CDR3 DNA sequence: TGTGCCAGCAGCCGAACTGGCAAGGAGCCCCAGCATTTT.

The rearrangement uses TRBV9 and TRBJ1-1; D uncertain. Germline CDR1 and CDR2: SGDLS and YYNGEE. With 1 base removed from V and 1 base from J, the gap between germline ends came to 8 bases. This CDR3 is 14 amino acids long. Here the CDR3 DNA reads TGTGCCAGCAGCGTACAGGATGGGAACACTGAAGCTTTCTTT. Its protein product is CASSVQDGNTEAFF. The complete variable domain, with remaining parts taken from reference TRBV9 and TRBJ1-1, reads DSGVTQTPKHLITATGQRVTLRCSPRSGDLSVYWYQQSLDQGLQFLIQYYNGEERAKGNILERFSAQQFPDLHSELNLSSLELGDSALYFCASSVQDGNTEAFFGQGTRLTVV.

The table lists this clone with many counts. The V call is TRBV27, the J call TRBJ2-1; possibly TRBD1 for D (6 bases). Germline loops: CDR1 MNHEY, CDR2 SMNVEV (reference sequence). Trimming removed 3 bases from V and 10 bases from J, with 13 bases in between. This CDR3 is 13 amino acids long. The CDR3 is CASSFTQGSEQFF. CDR3 nucleotides: TGTGCCAGCAGTTTTACACAGGGTTCCGAGCAGTTCTTC.

The chain is built from TRBV9 and TRBJ2-7; the match to TRBD2 covers 12 bases. Germline trimming cut 3 bases from V and 2 bases from J; bases unmatched to any gene: 6. The CDR3 totals 16 residues. The V gene's germline CDR1 is SGDLS and CDR2 YYNGEE. CDR3 amino acids: CASSDPLAGGPYEQYF. The CDR3 coding sequence is TGTGCCAGCAGCGACCCCCTAGCGGGAGGGCCCTACGAGCAGTACTTC. The whole variable domain, filled in from reference TRBV9 and TRBJ2-7, reads DSGVTQTPKHLITATGQRVTLRCSPRSGDLSVYWYQQSLDQGLQFLIQYYNGEERAKGNILERFSAQQFPDLHSELNLSSLELGDSALYFCASSDPLAGGPYEQYFGPGTRLTVT.

The gene calls are TRBV7-8 and TRBJ2-7; D not resolved. The CDR3 has 12 residues. Germline V CDR1 and CDR2: SGHVS, FQNEAQ. V was trimmed by 10 bases and J by 4 bases, leaving 14 bases between them. The CDR3 spells CATRSRHYEQYF. In DNA form, the CDR3 reads TGTGCCACTCGGTCTCGACATTACGAGCAGTACTTC.

The gene calls are TRBV9 and TRBJ2-3; 11 nucleotides align to TRBD2. Germline CDR1 is SGDLS and CDR2 is YYNGEE. V shed 4 bases and J 5 bases; nucleotides not matched to a gene: 6. There are 15 residues in the CDR3. The CDR3 protein is CASSYSGGAGDTQYF. DNA for the CDR3: TGTGCCAGCAGCTATAGCGGGGGGGCTGGAGATACGCAGTATTTT.

The chain joins TRBV7-9 to TRBJ1-2; maybe TRBD1 (5 bases). The CDR3 is made up of 13 amino acids. Germline V gene lookup returns CDR1 SEHNR and CDR2 FQNEAQ (reference sequence). V dropped 5 bases and J dropped 7 bases, with 14 bases sitting between them. The CDR3 region is CASSPPGDFGYTF. The CDR3 DNA is TGTGCCAGCAGCCCGCCGGGGGATTTTGGCTACACCTTC.

The gene calls are TRBV7-8 and TRBJ2-7, with D unresolved. From germline, CDR1 is SGHVS and CDR2 FQNEAQ. This CDR3 contains 14 residues. V gave up 6 bases and J gave up 1 base, with 13 bases separating them. The chain's CDR3 is CASRPPGWSYEQYF. CDR3 nucleotides: TGTGCCAGCAGGCCACCCGGGTGGTCCTACGAGCAGTACTTC.

This chain connects TRBV6-4 to TRBJ2-3; no definite D call. Between the trimmed V and J ends, which lost 3 bases and 0 bases, there was a span of 10 bases. The CDR3 spans 15 residues. Germline-derived CDR1 and CDR2 are MRHNA and SNTAGT. As DNA, the CDR3 is TGTGCCAGCAGTGATGGAGCGACTAGCACAGATACGCAGTATTTT. Amino acid sequence: CASSDGATSTDTQYF.

The rearrangement uses TRBV13 and TRBJ1-5; possible D gene TRBD1, 5 bases. Germline V gives CDR1 PRHDT, CDR2 FYEKMQ (reference sequence). This CDR3 region has 15 residues. The ends were cut back, 5 bases at V and 4 bases at J, with 15 bases in the middle. CDR3 sequence (DNA): TGTGCCAGCAGCCAGCGGGGGGTCGGTAATCAGCCCCAGCATTTT. Translation: CASSQRGVGNQPQHF.

The chain recombines TRBV7-9 with TRBJ2-1; D uncertain. Germline V gene data show CDR1 as SEHNR and CDR2 as FQNEAQ (reference sequence). V dropped 4 bases and J dropped 7 bases, with 8 bases sitting between them. The CDR3 totals 12 residues. CDR3 DNA: TGTGCCAGCAGCTCCGACTCAAATGAGCAGTTCTTC. The encoded protein is CASSSDSNEQFF.

The V gene is TRBV5-6, the J gene TRBJ2-1; the match to TRBD2 covers 7 bases. There are 14 residues in the CDR3. Germline CDR1 is SGHDT and CDR2 is YYEEEE. With 0 bases clipped from V and 7 bases from J, the junction kept 4 bases outside the gene matches. Written as DNA, the CDR3 is TGTGCCAGCAGCTTGGCGGGAGGTTGGAATGAGCAGTTCTTC. This encodes CASSLAGGWNEQFF.

This rearrangement joins TRBV7-8 to TRBJ1-1; possible D gene TRBD1, 5 bases. Per the germline V gene, CDR1 is SGHVS and CDR2 is FQNEAQ. The CDR3 loop spans 14 amino acids. The V end was cut by 2 bases, the J end by 3 bases, with 10 bases between. In DNA form, the CDR3 reads TGTGCCAGCAGCTTACTGGGGCGGGACACTGAAGCTTTCTTT. Protein product: CASSLLGRDTEAFF.

DNA of the CDR3: TGTGCCAGCAGTTTATCAGGGACTCACTACAATGAGCAGTTCTTC. Translation gives CASSLSGTHYNEQFF. The rearrangement links TRBV27 to TRBJ2-1; D possibly corresponds to TRBD2 (6 bases). V lost 0 bases, J lost 3 bases, and 9 bases lay in between. CDR3 length: 15 amino acids. Looked up from germline, CDR1 is MNHEY and CDR2 is SMNVEV (reference sequence).

This sequence joins TRBV6-5 and TRBJ2-7; D uncertain. CDR3 length: 15 amino acids. V gave up 3 bases and J gave up 0 bases, with 12 bases separating them. The V gene's germline CDR1 is MNHEY and CDR2 SVGAGI. CDR3 DNA sequence: TGTGCCAGCAGTTATGGGCTCGAGGCCTCCTACGAGCAGTACTTC. This encodes CASSYGLEASYEQYF.

The V and J genes are TRBV21-1 and TRBJ2-3; the tabulated D call, TRBD1, remains unverified against the DNA. TRBV21-1 is termed a pseudogene. The CDR3 loop spans 16 amino acids. CDR3: CASSQSMGQGTDTQYF. The CDR3 DNA sequence: TGTGCCAGCAGCCAGTCAATGGGACAGGGCACAGATACGCAGTATTTT.

This chain uses TRBV25-1 with TRBJ2-7, with TRBD2 identical over 14 bases. Germline CDR1 is MGHDK and CDR2 is SYGVNS. V lost 1 base to trimming and J lost 2 bases; unmatched junction nucleotides: 1. This CDR3 has 16 residues. Here the CDR3 reads CASSEWGLAGAYEQYF. CDR3 nucleotides: TGTGCCAGCAGTGAATGGGGACTAGCGGGAGCCTACGAGCAGTACTTC.

The rearrangement uses TRBV19 and TRBJ2-2, with D unresolved. V lost 6 bases and J 0 bases, leaving 5 bases between the germline ends. CDR1 and CDR2 (germline): LNHDA, SQIVND (reference sequence). This CDR3 has 13 amino acids. CDR3 in DNA: TGTGCCAGTAGGCAGTCGAACACCGGGGAGCTGTTTTTT. The encoded protein is CASRQSNTGELFF.

The rearrangement uses TRBV13 and TRBJ2-1, with D uncertain. Germline assignment: CDR1 PRHDT and CDR2 FYEKMQ (reference sequence). There are 14 residues in the CDR3. Deletions cut 1 base from V and 5 bases from J, with 9 bases between. The CDR3 reads CASSLDGRNNEQFF. CDR3 bases: TGTGCCAGCAGCTTAGATGGCCGAAACAATGAGCAGTTCTTC.

The chain links TRBV28 to TRBJ2-7, with D hard to call. CDR3 size: 14 residues. V lost 3 bases and J lost 3, with 12 bases in between. CDR1 and CDR2 (germline): MDHEN, SYDVKM. The CDR3 DNA reads as TGTGCCAGCAGTTTCCCAGAACTTATCTACGAGCAGTACTTC. This codes for CASSFPELIYEQYF.

This chain links TRBV10-2 with TRBJ1-2, with D unclear. This CDR3 has 19 residues. Trimming stripped 0 bases from V and 1 base from J, with 21 bases between. CDR1 and CDR2 from the germline V gene are WSHSY and SAAADI. The CDR3: CASSESNQGIDEDNYGYTF. In nucleotides, the CDR3 is TGCGCCAGCAGTGAGTCGAATCAAGGGATCGACGAAGATAACTATGGCTACACCTTC.

The chain couples TRBV5-4 to TRBJ1-6, with a tentative D call TRBD1 (5 bases). V shed 2 bases and J shed 8 bases, with 11 bases lying between them. This CDR3 is built from 14 residues. Germline CDR1 reads SGHNT; CDR2 reads YYREEE (reference sequence). CDR3 coding DNA: TGTGCCAGCAGCTTTGCCAGGGTGGATTCACCCCTCCACTTT. Amino acids: CASSFARVDSPLHF.

V usage is TRBV5-5 and J usage is TRBJ2-5, with 8 bases aligning to TRBD2. The CDR3 loop spans 16 amino acids. Trimming removed 0 bases from V and 0 bases from J; junction bases left unmatched: 4. The V gene's germline CDR1 is SGHKS and CDR2 YYEKEE (reference sequence). The CDR3 DNA is TGTGCCAGCAGCTTGGAGGTAGCGGGGTACCAAGAGACCCAGTACTTC. Amino acids: CASSLEVAGYQETQYF.

The chain uses TRBV2 and TRBJ1-1; 7 positions match TRBD1. The germline CDR1 and CDR2 sequences are SNHLY and FYNNEI. The CDR3 length is 15 residues. Losses at the gene ends were 4 bases for V and 2 bases for J; bases not matched to a gene: 7. This CDR3 reads CASSVRKGANTEAFF. The CDR3 bases are TGTGCCAGCAGTGTCAGAAAGGGGGCTAACACTGAAGCTTTCTTT.

The chain carries TRBV27 and TRBJ2-1; D remains unclear. This CDR3 spans 11 amino acids. CDR1 is MNHEY and CDR2 is SMNVEV in the germline V gene (reference sequence). V was cut by 4 bases and J by 7 bases, with 5 bases left in between. CDR3 sequence reads: CASSSGNEQFF. The CDR3 coding sequence is TGTGCCAGCAGTTCAGGAAATGAGCAGTTCTTC.

This chain uses TRBV19 with TRBJ2-5; D perhaps matches TRBD2 (6 bases). Trimming removed 6 bases from V and 5 bases from J, with 13 bases in between. Germline CDR1 LNHDA, CDR2 SQIVND (reference sequence). The CDR3 covers 13 residues. This CDR3 reads CASSPTRRETQYF. DNA of the CDR3: TGTGCCAGTAGCCCGACTAGGAGGGAGACCCAGTACTTC.

CDR3: CASSRGQRDEQFF. The DNA of the CDR3 is TGCGCCAGCAGCCGGGGACAGAGGGATGAGCAGTTCTTC. V gene TRBV4-1 combines with J gene TRBJ2-1; 7 bases are shared with TRBD1. The germline V gene has CDR1 MGHRA and CDR2 YSYEKL. The CDR3 loop spans 13 amino acids. Trimming took 4 bases from V and 8 from J; bases not matched to a gene: 5.

This clone was observed a few times. The V gene is TRBV19, the J gene TRBJ1-2; D ambiguous. With 7 bases removed from V and 0 bases from J, the gap between germline ends came to 12 bases. The CDR3 extends over 14 amino acids. CDR1 is LNHDA, CDR2 SQIVND, per germline (reference sequence). CDR3 protein: CASTPSTSNYGYTF. The DNA of the CDR3 is TGTGCCAGTACCCCCAGCACCTCTAACTATGGCTACACCTTC.

The chain employs TRBV13 and TRBJ2-5, with 8 bases lining up with TRBD1. Matching the DNA end better, TRBJ2-7 makes the J call doubtful. The CDR3 length is 14 residues. From germline, CDR1 is PRHDT and CDR2 FYEKMQ (reference sequence). In nucleotides, the CDR3 is TGTGCCAGCAGCCCCCGGGACAGGCCCTACGAGCAGTACTTC. This gives the protein CASSPRDRPYEQYF.

The J gene is TRBJ2-7, the V gene TRBV10-1; D is unresolved. Between the trimmed V and J ends, which lost 8 bases and 3 bases, there was a span of 11 bases. In germline, CDR1 is WNHNN, CDR2 SYGVQD (reference sequence). CDR3 length: 12 amino acids. CDR3 amino acids: CASGPDDYEQYF. CDR3 sequence (DNA): TGCGCCAGCGGGCCTGACGACTACGAGCAGTACTTC.